The clone carrying this T cell receptor (beta chain) was picked up a small number of times. Its cognate antigen is unknown. This entry is derived from a study of T cell repertoires in cytomegalovirus infection. Study context: Public TCR beta signatures provided an indication of both CMV infection and a matching HLA type.

CDR1 KGHSH and CDR2 LQKENI come from the germline V gene. V shed 1 base, J shed 5 bases, and the junction held 4 bases outside the gene matches. The CDR3 is 15 residues long. TCRdb itself ran the reads through MiXCR, one entry per CDR3 protein. The sample lists 400,000 or so distinct CDR3 sequences, over 15% occurring once. Study-wide results and limits: Dominant in the ex vivo response were TCR beta clonotypes restricted by HLA-C and specific for CMV. Cumulated frequencies of public TCR beta families served to identify carriers of CMV plus the relevant HLA.

Sequencing input: PBMCs. This chain joins TRBV18 and TRBJ1-5, with 8 bases identical to TRBD1. The sequence was collected from a human donor in good health (CMV status not recorded). Some clones in this sample may be carry-over from other donors' samples. CDR3 in amino acids: CASSPRTGSHQPQHF. CDR3 in DNA: TGTGCCAGCTCACCACGGACAGGGAGCCATCAGCCCCAGCATTTT.